The 20 T cell receptor beta chains reported below all come from one sample, sequenced in a study of radiotherapy plus CTLA-4 blockade in lung cancer. The assay was immunoSEQ multiplex PCR, and TCRdb's table has in-frame clones only and misses some. Of about 66,000 clones in the sample, about 80% are singletons; the top ten hold 3.5% to 5%. The specimen was peripheral blood, collected from a patient treated with radiotherapy plus ipilimumab. These receptors were collected from a human donor with non-small cell lung cancer who had a partial response to radiotherapy plus ipilimumab.

The chain uses TRBV29-1 and TRBJ2-3; 7 positions agree with TRBD2. The CDR3 runs 12 residues. Germline loops: CDR1 SQVTM, CDR2 ANQGSEA. V shed 5 bases, J shed 1 base, and the junction held 0 bases outside the gene matches. CDR3 region: CSVSGGTDTQYF. In DNA, the CDR3 is TGCAGCGTTAGCGGGGGCACAGATACGCAGTATTTT.

This clone appeared a single time. The chain is built from TRBV9 and TRBJ1-2; 9 nucleotides match TRBD1. Trimming at V came to 4 bases and at J to 6 bases, leaving 10 bases not matched to a gene. This CDR3 region has 15 residues. CDR1 SGDLS and CDR2 YYNGEE come from the germline V gene. CDR3 sequence reads: CASSSRTGEGHGYTF. In DNA form, the CDR3 reads TGTGCCAGCAGCTCGCGGACAGGGGAGGGCCATGGCTACACCTTC.

This chain connects TRBV27 to TRBJ1-1; 9 nucleotides align to TRBD1. The CDR3 is 14 residues long. The V gene end was trimmed by 7 bases and the J gene end by 0 bases; junction bases not matched to a gene: 3. CDR1 and CDR2 (germline): MNHEY, SMNVEV (reference sequence). Here the CDR3 DNA reads TGTGCCAGCATACGGGACAGGGTGAACACTGAAGCTTTCTTT. Residues: CASIRDRVNTEAFF.

The chain combines TRBV5-1 with TRBJ1-1; no definite D call. V lost 4 bases and J 1 base, leaving 8 bases between the germline ends. Germline-derived CDR1 and CDR2 are SGHRS and YFSETQ. This CDR3 comprises 13 residues. CDR3 sequence (DNA): TGCGCCAGCAGCCCGGAGTCGAACACTGAAGCTTTCTTT. This codes for CASSPESNTEAFF.

The chain links TRBV29-1 to TRBJ2-2; 13 bases match TRBD2. This CDR3 is 15 amino acids long. Germline V CDR1 and CDR2: SQVTM, ANQGSEA. The trim removed 4 bases at V and 5 bases at J, leaving 4 bases unmatched. CDR3 DNA sequence: TGCAGCGTTGTAATGGGACTAGCGGGGACCGGGGAGCTGTTTTTT. Translation: CSVVMGLAGTGELFF.

This clone was seen a few times. The chain employs TRBV7-6 and TRBJ2-3; 7 bases match TRBD2. Germline-derived CDR1 and CDR2 are SGHVS and FNYEAQ. Trimming cost V 5 bases and J 2 bases; bases outside gene matches: 4. This CDR3 spans 14 amino acids. CDR3 sequence reads: CASSTSGATDTQYF. The CDR3 DNA reads as TGTGCCAGCAGCACGAGCGGGGCCACAGATACGCAGTATTTT.

J is TRBJ2-2 and V is TRBV19; a weak D match, TRBD2 (5 bases). The V end lost 1 base, the J end lost 0 bases, and 6 bases lay between the germline ends. CDR1 and CDR2 (germline): LNHDA, SQIVND (reference sequence). The CDR3 covers 15 residues. The CDR3, as DNA: TGTGCCAGTAGTATAGTGGGAGCGAACACCGGGGAGCTGTTTTTT. It specifies CASSIVGANTGELFF.

This chain joins TRBV6-1 and TRBJ2-7; 8 nucleotides agree with TRBD1. Trimming took 7 bases from V and 4 from J; bases not matched to a gene: 9. CDR3 length equals 14 residues. Germline values: CDR1 MNHNS, CDR2 SASEGT. This CDR3 reads CASTLGQGRYEQYF. CDR3 DNA sequence: TGTGCCAGCACCTTAGGACAGGGTAGGTACGAGCAGTACTTC.

The chain carries TRBV5-1 and TRBJ2-5; 8 positions agree with TRBD1. CDR1 SGHRS and CDR2 YFSETQ come from the germline V gene. V shed 5 bases and J 4 bases; nucleotides not matched to a gene: 7. The length of the CDR3 is 14 residues. The CDR3 region has the DNA TGCGCCAGCAGGGATACAGGGGGAGTAGAGACCCAGTACTTC. Amino acid sequence: CASRDTGGVETQYF.

The CDR3 sequence is CASSLFQTTGEAFF. CDR3 sequence (DNA): TGTGCCAGCAGCTTATTTCAGACCACAGGTGAAGCTTTCTTT. The rearrangement uses TRBV11-2 and TRBJ1-1, with D possibly TRBD1 on 5 matching bases. Germline V gives CDR1 SGHAT, CDR2 FQNNGV. With 2 bases removed from V and 7 bases from J, the gap between germline ends came to 14 bases. This CDR3 is built from 14 residues.

V usage is TRBV21-1 and J usage is TRBJ2-2; the table's D call of TRBD1 was not tested on the DNA. TRBV21-1 is noted as a pseudogene. This CDR3 region has 19 residues. The CDR3 region is CASSKVWADIPCNTGELFF. The CDR3 bases are TGTGCCAGCAGCAAAGTGTGGGCAGATATACCTTGCAACACCGGGGAGCTGTTTTTT.

The chain couples TRBV11-2 to TRBJ2-7; TRBD1 matches 10 bases. V lost 3 bases to trimming and J lost 1 base; unmatched junction nucleotides: 3. The CDR3 has 15 residues. Germline V gene sequence: CDR1 SGHAT, CDR2 FQNNGV. The CDR3 DNA sequence: TGTGCCAGCAGCTTGGCGGGACAGGGGTCCTACGAGCAGTACTTC. Translated, it gives CASSLAGQGSYEQYF. Full variable domain (rest looked up from reference TRBV11-2 and TRBJ2-7): EAGVAQSPRYKIIEKRQSVAFWCNPISGHATLYWYQQILGQGPKLLIQFQNNGVVDDSQLPKDRFSAERLKGVDSTLKIQPAKLEDSAVYLCASSLAGQGSYEQYFGPGTRLTVT.

V and J are TRBV28 and TRBJ2-3; D not certain. V was cut by 2 bases and J by 3 bases, with 6 bases left in between. The CDR3 consists of 13 residues. From germline, CDR1 is MDHEN and CDR2 SYDVKM. The CDR3 DNA follows: TGTGCCAGCAGTTTAACAGCTACAGATACGCAGTATTTT. Translating gives CASSLTATDTQYF.

The chain carries TRBV6-1 and TRBJ2-5; D gene ambiguous. Germline-derived CDR1 and CDR2 are MNHNS and SASEGT. This CDR3 spans 13 amino acids. V was pared by 0 bases and J by 3 bases, with 5 bases between. The CDR3 sequence is CASSEAEKETQYF. DNA of the CDR3: TGTGCCAGCAGTGAAGCAGAGAAAGAGACCCAGTACTTC.

The genes are TRBV25-1 and TRBJ1-3, with D unresolved. The CDR3 extends over 15 amino acids. Germline V gene sequence: CDR1 MGHDK, CDR2 SYGVNS. V was cut by 2 bases and J by 2 bases, with 10 bases left in between. CDR3 loop: CASSETRIAGNTIYF. The CDR3 DNA reads TGTGCCAGCAGTGAAACTAGGATAGCTGGAAACACCATATATTTT.

V is TRBV5-1 and J is TRBJ2-1, with TRBD2 matching over 7 bases. Germline V gene lookup returns CDR1 SGHRS and CDR2 YFSETQ. The CDR3 sequence is 14 residues long. V gave up 3 bases and J gave up 3 bases; unmatched junction bases: 3. In DNA form, the CDR3 reads TGCGCCAGCAGCTCGGCGGGAGTCTACAATGAGCAGTTCTTC. It codes for CASSSAGVYNEQFF. The variable domain in full, with the rest retrieved from reference TRBV5-1 and TRBJ2-1, is KAGVTQTPRYLIKTRGQQVTLSCSPISGHRSVSWYQQTPGQGLQFLFEYFSETQRNKGNFPGRFSGRQFSNSRSEMNVSTLELGDSALYLCASSSAGVYNEQFFGPGTRLTVL.

The rearrangement joins TRBV6-6 to TRBJ2-5, with D maybe TRBD1 (6 bases). V was cut by 5 bases and J by 3 bases, with 13 bases left in between. Germline V CDR1 and CDR2: MNHNY, SVGAGI (reference sequence). The CDR3 is 14 amino acids. CDR3 in amino acids: CASSLRDTKETQYF. CDR3 DNA sequence: TGTGCCAGCAGTCTCCGGGACACGAAAGAGACCCAGTACTTC.

This clone was detected only a few times. Here the CDR3 reads CASSPGQGVPYEQYF. The CDR3 DNA reads as TGCGCCAGCAGCCCGGGACAGGGGGTACCCTACGAGCAGTACTTC. The J gene is TRBJ2-7, the V gene TRBV5-1, with TRBD1 identical over 11 bases. The CDR3 spans 15 residues. Germline CDR1 and CDR2: SGHRS and YFSETQ. Losses at the gene ends were 4 bases for V and 2 bases for J; bases not matched to a gene: 5. Combining the CDR3 with reference TRBV5-1 and TRBJ2-7 gives the whole variable domain KAGVTQTPRYLIKTRGQQVTLSCSPISGHRSVSWYQQTPGQGLQFLFEYFSETQRNKGNFPGRFSGRQFSNSRSEMNVSTLELGDSALYLCASSPGQGVPYEQYFGPGTRLTVT.

V and J are TRBV5-6 and TRBJ2-1, with 12 positions matching TRBD2. The V gene end was trimmed by 3 bases and the J gene end by 7 bases; junction bases not matched to a gene: 8. Germline CDR1 is SGHDT and CDR2 is YYEEEE. CDR3 length: 16 amino acids. Here the CDR3 DNA reads TGTGCCAGCAGCTCAACTACTAGCGGGAGGCCAAATGAGCAGTTCTTC. Translation gives CASSSTTSGRPNEQFF.

This clone was seen a few times. The J gene is TRBJ1-5, the V gene TRBV4-1; 7 bases match TRBD1. This CDR3 is 16 amino acids long. Germline V gene sequence: CDR1 MGHRA, CDR2 YSYEKL. V lost 0 bases, J lost 2 bases, and 4 bases stayed unmatched. This CDR3 reads CASSQEVGQGNQPQHF. The CDR3 bases are TGCGCCAGCAGCCAAGAGGTAGGACAGGGCAATCAGCCCCAGCATTTT.